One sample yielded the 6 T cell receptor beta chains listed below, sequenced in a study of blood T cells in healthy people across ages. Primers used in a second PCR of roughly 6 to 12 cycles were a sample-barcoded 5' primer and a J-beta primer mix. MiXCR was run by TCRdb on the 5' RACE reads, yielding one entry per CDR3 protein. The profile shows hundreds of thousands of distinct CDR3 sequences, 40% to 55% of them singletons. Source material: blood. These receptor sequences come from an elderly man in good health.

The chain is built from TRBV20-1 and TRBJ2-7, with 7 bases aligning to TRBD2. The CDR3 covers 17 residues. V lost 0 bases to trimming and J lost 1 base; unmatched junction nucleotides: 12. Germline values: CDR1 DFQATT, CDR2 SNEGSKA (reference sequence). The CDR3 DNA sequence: TGCAGTGCTAGAGATCGTGCGCCAGGACTAGTGTCCTACGAGCAGTACTTC. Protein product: CSARDRAPGLVSYEQYF.

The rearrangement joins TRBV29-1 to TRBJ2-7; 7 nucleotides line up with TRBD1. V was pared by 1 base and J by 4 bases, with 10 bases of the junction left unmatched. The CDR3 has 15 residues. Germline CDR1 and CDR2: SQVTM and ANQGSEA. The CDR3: CSVEGMGQKNYEQYF. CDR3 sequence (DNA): TGCAGCGTTGAAGGTATGGGACAGAAAAATTACGAGCAGTACTTC.

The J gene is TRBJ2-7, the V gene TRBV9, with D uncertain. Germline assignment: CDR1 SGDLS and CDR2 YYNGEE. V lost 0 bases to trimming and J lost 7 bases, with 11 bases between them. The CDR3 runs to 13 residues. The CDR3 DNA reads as TGTGCCAGCAGCGTAGTTGGGGATAATGAGCAGTACTTC. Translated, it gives CASSVVGDNEQYF.

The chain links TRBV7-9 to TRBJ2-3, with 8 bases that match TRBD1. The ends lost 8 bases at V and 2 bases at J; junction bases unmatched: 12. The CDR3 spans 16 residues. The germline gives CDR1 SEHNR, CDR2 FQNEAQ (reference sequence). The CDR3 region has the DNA TGTGCCAGCGGGCCGGGGACAGGCGGAGACACAGATACGCAGTATTTT. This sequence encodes CASGPGTGGDTDTQYF. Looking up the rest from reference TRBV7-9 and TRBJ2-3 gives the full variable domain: DTGVSQNPRHKITKRGQNVTFRCDPISEHNRLYWYRQTLGQGPEFLTYFQNEAQLEKSRLLSDRFSAERPKGSFSTLEIQRTEQGDSAMYLCASGPGTGGDTDTQYFGPGTRLTVL.

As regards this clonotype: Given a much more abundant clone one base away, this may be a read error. The CDR3 DNA reads as TGTGCCAGCAGTTACTCTAAGGGACAGGGGCAGTATGGCTGCACCTTC. It translates to CASSYSKGQGQYGCTF. J is TRBJ1-2 and V is TRBV6-5, with 10 nucleotides matching TRBD1. Germline loops: CDR1 MNHEY, CDR2 SVGAGI. The CDR3 has 16 residues.

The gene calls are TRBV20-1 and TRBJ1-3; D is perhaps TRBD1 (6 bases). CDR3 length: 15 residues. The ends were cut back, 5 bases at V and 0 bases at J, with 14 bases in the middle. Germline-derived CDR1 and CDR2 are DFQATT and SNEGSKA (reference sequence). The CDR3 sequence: CSAGGAGTSGNTIYF. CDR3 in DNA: TGCAGTGCTGGGGGGGCGGGCACCTCTGGAAACACCATATATTTT.